These 10 T cell receptor beta chains share one sample of origin, sequenced in a study of T-cell memory formation after mild COVID-19. TCRdb itself ran the 5' RACE reads through MiXCR, one entry per CDR3 protein. The sample consists of fewer than 600,000 distinct CDR3 sequences, approximately 21% of them appearing once. Specimen: PBMCs or a T cell subset sorted from them (not recorded which). These receptors originate from an adult woman who had mild COVID-19 (a few samples of this study predate the infection). Cell type and time point are not known.

The chain has TRBV30 and TRBJ2-7; 7 bases line up with TRBD1. The CDR3 totals 13 residues. The J segment lost 0 bases and the V segment lost 2 bases, leaving 1 base of the junction unmatched. Germline CDR1 GTSNPN, CDR2 SVGIG (reference sequence). The CDR3 region has the DNA TGTGCCTGGAGTAGGGACAGCTCCTACGAGCAGTACTTC. Its protein is CAWSRDSSYEQYF.

This clonotype was counted between two and nine times. This chain links TRBV9 with TRBJ2-7, with TRBD2 matching 8 bases. Trimming cost V 3 bases and J 4 bases; bases outside gene matches: 9. CDR1 is SGDLS, CDR2 YYNGEE, per germline. The CDR3 length is 15 residues. CDR3 bases: TGTGCCAGCAGCGAGGAGGGGACTAGGTCGTACGAGCAGTACTTC. Its translation: CASSEEGTRSYEQYF.

This clonotype was recorded a few times. J is TRBJ2-1 and V is TRBV7-3; 7 positions agree with TRBD2. The CDR3 consists of 15 residues. The J segment lost 8 bases and the V segment lost 3 bases, leaving 10 bases of the junction unmatched. Germline V gene sequence: CDR1 SGHTA, CDR2 FQGTGA. Here the CDR3 DNA reads TGTGCCAGCAGCTTGAGGCTAGCGGTAACCGATGAGCAGTTCTTC. Protein product: CASSLRLAVTDEQFF.

This clonotype was seen a few times. The J gene is TRBJ2-1, the V gene TRBV9; TRBD2 matches 14 bases. The CDR3 extends over 15 amino acids. The germline gives CDR1 SGDLS, CDR2 YYNGEE. Losses at the gene ends were 8 bases for V and 10 bases for J; bases not matched to a gene: 11. CDR3 region: CASSTGTSGRGEQFF. The CDR3 nucleotides are TGTGCCAGTTCAACCGGGACTAGCGGGAGAGGGGAGCAGTTCTTC.

This clonotype was detected only a few times. The chain recombines TRBV24-1 with TRBJ2-2; a possible D gene is TRBD2 (6 bases). The CDR3 runs 16 residues. V was cut by 2 bases and J by 0 bases, with 9 bases left in between. Germline V gene sequence: CDR1 KGHDR, CDR2 SFDVKD. CDR3 loop: CATSDYWGANTGELFF. CDR3 nucleotides: TGTGCCACCAGTGATTACTGGGGGGCGAACACCGGGGAGCTGTTTTTT.

This clonotype has just a few counts. This chain uses TRBV20-1 with TRBJ2-7, with a tentative D call TRBD1 (6 bases). Looked up from germline, CDR1 is DFQATT and CDR2 is SNEGSKA (reference sequence). This CDR3 comprises 12 residues. Trimming pared 6 bases from V and 7 bases from J, leaving 16 bases between. The CDR3 sequence: CSARGPGTEQYF. The CDR3 DNA reads TGCAGTGCCAGGGGACCCGGGACAGAGCAGTACTTC.

Only a few counts were recorded for this clonotype. This chain connects TRBV19 to TRBJ1-1; no definite D call. Germline V CDR1 and CDR2: LNHDA, SQIVND (reference sequence). This CDR3 spans 14 amino acids. Trimming left V 3 bases short and J 4 bases short, with 12 bases between. The CDR3 region has the DNA TGTGCCAGTAGTATGGTAGGTTCGGGCACTGAAGCTTTCTTT. As protein: CASSMVGSGTEAFF.

This chain joins TRBV12-3 or TRBV12-4 and TRBJ1-3; D gene uncertain. The V end was cut by 3 bases, the J end by 5 bases, with 14 bases between. There are 15 residues in the CDR3. As DNA, the CDR3 is TGTGCCAGCAGTTTCCCTCTACCGGGGAGAAACACCATATATTTT. Translated, it gives CASSFPLPGRNTIYF.

This clonotype was detected a few times. The J gene is TRBJ2-3, the V gene TRBV29-1, with D possibly matching TRBD2 (6 bases). This CDR3 has 14 amino acids. Deletions cut 6 bases from V and 1 base from J, with 14 bases between. Germline lookup yields CDR1 SQVTM and CDR2 ANQGSEA. CDR3 DNA: TGCAGCGTGAGCCCGGGACTCCGCACAGATACGCAGTATTTT. It translates to CSVSPGLRTDTQYF.

This clonotype was recorded at least ten times. The chain uses TRBV7-2 and TRBJ1-6; 7 positions agree with TRBD1. This CDR3 is 17 amino acids long. In germline, CDR1 is SGHTA, CDR2 FQGNSA. J gave up 10 bases and V 1 base, and 13 bases lay outside the gene matches. DNA of the CDR3: TGTGCCAGCAGCTTAGGAGAGGGACAGCCTAAAACATCACCCCTCCACTTT. Residues: CASSLGEGQPKTSPLHF. Full variable domain (outside the CDR3, taken from reference TRBV7-2 and TRBJ1-6): GAGVSQSPSNKVTEKGKDVELRCDPISGHTALYWYRQSLGQGLEFLIYFQGNSAPDKSGLPSDRFSAERTGGSVSTLTIQRTQQEDSAVYLCASSLGEGQPKTSPLHFGNGTRLTVT.